This T cell receptor (beta chain) originates from a study of T cell changes during pregnancy in multiple sclerosis. Some clones are missing from TCRdb's copy, which holds only in-frame ones; the method was immunoSEQ multiplex PCR. The sample contains 30,000 to 40,000 clones, around nine tenths of which appear only once. Sequenced material: CD4+ T cells from peripheral blood mononuclear cells, taken in the second trimester of pregnancy. The receptor comes from a female donor in good health, enrolled as a control in a pregnancy study.

CDR3 DNA sequence: TGTGCCAGTAGTATGGACAGGGGGCCGAACGAGCAGTACTTC. It encodes CASSMDRGPNEQYF. The chain carries TRBV19 and TRBJ2-7, with TRBD1 matching 11 bases. V trimming: 3 bases; J trimming: 5 bases; junction bases outside the gene matches: 3. CDR3 length: 14 residues. The germline CDR1 and CDR2 sequences are LNHDA and SQIVND (reference sequence). Full variable domain (remainder filled in from reference TRBV19 and TRBJ2-7): DGGITQSPKYLFRKEGQNVTLSCEQNLNHDAMYWYRQDPGQGLRLIYYSQIVNDFQKGDIAEGYSVSREKKESFPLTVTSAQKNPTAFYLCASSMDRGPNEQYFGPGTRLTVT.